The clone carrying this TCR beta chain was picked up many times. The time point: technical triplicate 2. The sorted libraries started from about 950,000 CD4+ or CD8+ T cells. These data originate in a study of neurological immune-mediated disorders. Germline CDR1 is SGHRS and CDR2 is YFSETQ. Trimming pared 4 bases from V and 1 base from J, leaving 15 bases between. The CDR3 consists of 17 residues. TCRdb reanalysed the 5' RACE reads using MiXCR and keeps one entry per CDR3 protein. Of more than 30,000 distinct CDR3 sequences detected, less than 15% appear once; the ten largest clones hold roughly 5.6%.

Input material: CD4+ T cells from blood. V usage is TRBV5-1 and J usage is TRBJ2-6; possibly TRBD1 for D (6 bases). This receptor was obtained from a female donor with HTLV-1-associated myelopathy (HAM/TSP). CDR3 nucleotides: TGCGCCAGCAGCGCTCGGACAGTGGCGTCTGGGGCCAACGTCCTGACTTTC. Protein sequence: CASSARTVASGANVLTF. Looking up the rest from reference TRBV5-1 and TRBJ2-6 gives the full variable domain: KAGVTQTPRYLIKTRGQQVTLSCSPISGHRSVSWYQQTPGQGLQFLFEYFSETQRNKGNFPGRFSGRQFSNSRSEMNVSTLELGDSALYLCASSARTVASGANVLTFGAGSRLTVL.